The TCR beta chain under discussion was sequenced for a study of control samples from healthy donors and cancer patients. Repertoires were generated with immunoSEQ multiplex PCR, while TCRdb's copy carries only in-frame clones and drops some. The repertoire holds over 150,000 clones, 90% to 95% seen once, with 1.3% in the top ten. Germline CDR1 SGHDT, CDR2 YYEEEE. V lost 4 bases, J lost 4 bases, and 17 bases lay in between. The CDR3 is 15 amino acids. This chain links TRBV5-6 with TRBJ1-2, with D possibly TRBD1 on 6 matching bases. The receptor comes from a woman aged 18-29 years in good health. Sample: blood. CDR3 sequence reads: CASSLQALGGYGYTF. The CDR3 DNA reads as TGTGCCAGCAGCCTCCAGGCCCTAGGGGGCTATGGCTACACCTTC.